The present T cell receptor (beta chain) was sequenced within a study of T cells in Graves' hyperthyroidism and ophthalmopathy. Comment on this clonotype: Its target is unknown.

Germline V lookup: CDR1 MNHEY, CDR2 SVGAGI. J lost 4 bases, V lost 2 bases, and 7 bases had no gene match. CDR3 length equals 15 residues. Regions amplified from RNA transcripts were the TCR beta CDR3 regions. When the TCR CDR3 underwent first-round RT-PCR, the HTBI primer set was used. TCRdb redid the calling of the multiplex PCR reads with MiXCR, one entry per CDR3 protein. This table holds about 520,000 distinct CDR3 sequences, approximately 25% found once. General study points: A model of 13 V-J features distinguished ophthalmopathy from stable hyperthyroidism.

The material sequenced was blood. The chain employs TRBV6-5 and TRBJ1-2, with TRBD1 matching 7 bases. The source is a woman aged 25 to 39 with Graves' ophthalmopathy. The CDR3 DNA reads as TGTGCCAGCAGTTACGCCCAGGGGGGCTTCTATGGCTACACCTTC. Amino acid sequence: CASSYAQGGFYGYTF.